The sequence of this TCR beta chain was determined in a study of T-cell reconstitution after alpha-beta-depleted transplantation in children. Whole-study results and caveats: About two months after transplant, alpha-beta T cells reportedly came from several hundred expanded graft clones. From newly produced T cells came most of the T-cell counts and diversity one year after transplant.

This clonotype showed up many times. Its antigen remains unknown. This CDR3 comprises 15 residues. Germline V CDR1 and CDR2: LNHDA, SQIVND (reference sequence). J lost 3 bases, V lost 9 bases, and 10 bases had no gene match. Unique molecular identifiers were incorporated into the prepared TCRbeta library. TCRdb reprocessed the PCR reads with MiXCR, giving one entry per CDR3 protein. The profile shows 440,000 or so distinct CDR3 sequences, around two fifths of them singletons. The sequences come from PBMCs, collected before TCRalphabeta/CD19-depleted stem cell transplant. The chain has TRBV19 and TRBJ1-4; 7 positions match TRBD1. The clonotype comes from a girl aged 2-9 years with aplastic anemia, due to receive a stem cell transplant. The CDR3 sequence: CASVPGQSPNEKLFF. The CDR3 DNA reads TGTGCCAGCGTGCCGGGACAGTCACCTAATGAAAAACTGTTTTTT.